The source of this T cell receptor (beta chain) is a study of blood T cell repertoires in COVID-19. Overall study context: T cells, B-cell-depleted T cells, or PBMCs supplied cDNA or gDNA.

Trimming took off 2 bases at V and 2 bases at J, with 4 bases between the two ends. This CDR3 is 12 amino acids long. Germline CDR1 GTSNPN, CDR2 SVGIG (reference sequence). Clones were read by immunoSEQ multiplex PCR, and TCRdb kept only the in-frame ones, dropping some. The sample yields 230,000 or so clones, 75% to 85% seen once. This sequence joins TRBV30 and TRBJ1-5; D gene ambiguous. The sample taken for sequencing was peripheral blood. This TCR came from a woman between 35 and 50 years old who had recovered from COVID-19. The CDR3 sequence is CAWSSGNQPQHF. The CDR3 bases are TGTGCCTGGAGTTCGGGCAATCAGCCCCAGCATTTT.